This TCR beta chain was sequenced in a study of Ad26.COV2.S vaccination and SARS-CoV-2 variants. The overall study: The donor belonged to the COV1001 Ad26.COV2.S trial arm.

Using immunoSEQ multiplex PCR, the repertoire was profiled, and TCRdb retains in-frame clones only, with some absent. The sample has about 460,000 clones, 80% to 90% seen once. The CDR3 is made up of 13 amino acids. The germline V gene encodes CDR1 LGHNA and CDR2 YSLEER. The V end was cut by 3 bases, the J end by 7 bases, with 10 bases between. Treatment noted: some 20 received Ad26.COV2.S at low or high dose, single or two shots; about 5 received placebo; per-sample allocation not given. The study sampled participants on day 63 after the first vaccine or placebo injection. This sequence joins TRBV4-3 and TRBJ2-1; D is undetermined. Sequences were derived from peripheral blood, sampled in a trial of Ad26.COV2.S vaccine versus placebo. This TCR was recovered from a person between 18 and 59 years old who received the Ad26.COV2.S COVID-19 vaccine or a placebo. The CDR3 here is CASSHPVVNEQFF. The CDR3 coding sequence is TGCGCCAGCAGCCATCCCGTAGTAAATGAGCAGTTCTTC.